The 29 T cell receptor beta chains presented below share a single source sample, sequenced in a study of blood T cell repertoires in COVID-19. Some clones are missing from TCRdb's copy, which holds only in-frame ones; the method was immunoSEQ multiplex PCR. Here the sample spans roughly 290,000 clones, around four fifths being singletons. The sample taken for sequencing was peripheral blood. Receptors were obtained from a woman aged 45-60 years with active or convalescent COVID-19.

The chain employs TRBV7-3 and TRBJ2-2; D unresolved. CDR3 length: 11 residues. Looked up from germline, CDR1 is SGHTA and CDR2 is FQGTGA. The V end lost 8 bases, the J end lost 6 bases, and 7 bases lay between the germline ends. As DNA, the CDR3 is TGTGCCAGCGGCATCGCCGGGGAGCTGTTTTTT. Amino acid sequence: CASGIAGELFF.

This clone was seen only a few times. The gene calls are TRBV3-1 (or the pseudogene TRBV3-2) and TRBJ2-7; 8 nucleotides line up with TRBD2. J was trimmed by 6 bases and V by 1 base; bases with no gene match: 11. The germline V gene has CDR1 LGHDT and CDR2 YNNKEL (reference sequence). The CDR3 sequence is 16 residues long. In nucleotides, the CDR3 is TGTGCCAGCAGCCAAGTTGGCGGGAGGTTCGGTGGCGAGCAGTACTTC. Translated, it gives CASSQVGGRFGGEQYF.

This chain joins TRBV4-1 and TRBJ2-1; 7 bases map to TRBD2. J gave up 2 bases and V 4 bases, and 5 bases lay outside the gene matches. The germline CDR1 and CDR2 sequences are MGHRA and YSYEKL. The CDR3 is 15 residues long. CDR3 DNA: TGCGCCAGCAGCCCGGGACTACCCCCCTACAATGAGCAGTTCTTC. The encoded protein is CASSPGLPPYNEQFF.

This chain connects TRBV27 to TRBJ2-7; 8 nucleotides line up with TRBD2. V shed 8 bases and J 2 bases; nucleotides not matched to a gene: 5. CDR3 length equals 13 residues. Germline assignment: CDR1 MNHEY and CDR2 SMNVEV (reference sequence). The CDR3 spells CASGAGVTYEQYF. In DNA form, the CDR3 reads TGTGCCAGCGGAGCGGGAGTTACCTACGAGCAGTACTTC.

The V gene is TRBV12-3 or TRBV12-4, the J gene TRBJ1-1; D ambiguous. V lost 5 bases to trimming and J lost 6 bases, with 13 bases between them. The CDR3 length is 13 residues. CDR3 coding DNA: TGTGCCAGCAGTCCTCTACGGGAACCTGAAGCTTTCTTT. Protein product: CASSPLREPEAFF.

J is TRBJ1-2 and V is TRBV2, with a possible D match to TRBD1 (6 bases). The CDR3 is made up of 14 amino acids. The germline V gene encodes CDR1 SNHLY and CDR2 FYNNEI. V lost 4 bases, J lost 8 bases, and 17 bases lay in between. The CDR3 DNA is TGTGCCAGCAGTGCGCTAAGGGCAGGGGAAGGCTACACCTTC. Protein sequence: CASSALRAGEGYTF.

CDR3 DNA: TGTGCCAGCAGCTTAATGACTAGGGAGGAGACCCAGTACTTC. It is translated as CASSLMTREETQYF. The J gene is TRBJ2-5, the V gene TRBV7-9; D possibly corresponds to TRBD2 (6 bases). The V and J ends lost 2 bases and 5 bases respectively, with 12 bases between them. CDR1 SEHNR and CDR2 FQNEAQ come from the germline V gene (reference sequence). This CDR3 comprises 14 residues.

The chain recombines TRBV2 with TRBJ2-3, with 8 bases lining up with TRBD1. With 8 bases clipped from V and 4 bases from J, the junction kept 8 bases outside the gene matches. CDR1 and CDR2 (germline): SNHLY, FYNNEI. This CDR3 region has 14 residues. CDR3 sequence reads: CASRPGQGADTQYF. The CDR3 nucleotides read TGTGCCAGCCGGCCTGGACAGGGAGCAGATACGCAGTATTTT.

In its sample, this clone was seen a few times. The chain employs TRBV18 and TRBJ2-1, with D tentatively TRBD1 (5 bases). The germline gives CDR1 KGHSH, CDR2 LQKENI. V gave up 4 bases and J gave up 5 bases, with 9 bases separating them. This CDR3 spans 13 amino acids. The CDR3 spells CASSLGPNNEQFF. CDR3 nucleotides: TGTGCCAGCTCACTGGGGCCTAACAATGAGCAGTTCTTC.

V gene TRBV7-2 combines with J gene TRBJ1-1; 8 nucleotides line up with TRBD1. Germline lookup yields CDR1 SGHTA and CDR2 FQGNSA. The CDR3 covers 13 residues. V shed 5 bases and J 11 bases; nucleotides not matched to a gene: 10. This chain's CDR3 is CASSREGTGGAFF. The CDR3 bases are TGTGCCAGCAGCAGAGAAGGGACAGGCGGCGCTTTCTTT.

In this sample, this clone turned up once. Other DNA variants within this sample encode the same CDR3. The CDR3 reads CASSLEGGNTEAFF. The CDR3 DNA sequence: TGCGCCAGCAGCTTGGAAGGGGGCAACACTGAAGCTTTCTTT. V is TRBV5-1 and J is TRBJ1-1; the match to TRBD1 covers 7 bases. The CDR3 length is 14 residues. Germline trimming cut 0 bases from V and 2 bases from J; bases unmatched to any gene: 1. Germline-derived CDR1 and CDR2 are SGHRS and YFSETQ.

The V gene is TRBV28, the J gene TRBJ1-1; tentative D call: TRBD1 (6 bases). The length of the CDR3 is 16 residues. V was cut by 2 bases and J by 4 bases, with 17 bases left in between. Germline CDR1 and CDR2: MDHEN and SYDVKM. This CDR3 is CASSLNDPGVGTEAFF. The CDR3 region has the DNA TGTGCCAGCAGTTTAAATGATCCAGGGGTAGGCACTGAAGCTTTCTTT.

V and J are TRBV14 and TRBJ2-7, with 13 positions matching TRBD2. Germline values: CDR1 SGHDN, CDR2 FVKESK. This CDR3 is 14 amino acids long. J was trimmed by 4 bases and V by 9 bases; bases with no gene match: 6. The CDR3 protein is CARETSGRSYEQYF. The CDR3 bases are TGTGCCAGGGAGACTAGCGGGAGGTCGTACGAGCAGTACTTC.

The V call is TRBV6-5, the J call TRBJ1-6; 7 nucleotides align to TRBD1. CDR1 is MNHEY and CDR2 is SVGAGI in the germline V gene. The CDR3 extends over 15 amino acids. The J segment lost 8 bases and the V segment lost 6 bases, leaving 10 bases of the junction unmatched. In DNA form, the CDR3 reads TGTGCCAGCAGAGGAGGGACAGCGTCGGATTCACCCCTCCACTTT. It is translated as CASRGGTASDSPLHF.

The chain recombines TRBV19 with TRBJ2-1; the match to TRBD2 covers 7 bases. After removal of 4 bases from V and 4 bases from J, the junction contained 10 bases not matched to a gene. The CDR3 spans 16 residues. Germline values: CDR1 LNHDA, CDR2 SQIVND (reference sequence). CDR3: CASSTLAGSGYNEQFF. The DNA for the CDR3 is TGTGCCAGTAGTACCTTAGCGGGTTCGGGGTACAATGAGCAGTTCTTC.

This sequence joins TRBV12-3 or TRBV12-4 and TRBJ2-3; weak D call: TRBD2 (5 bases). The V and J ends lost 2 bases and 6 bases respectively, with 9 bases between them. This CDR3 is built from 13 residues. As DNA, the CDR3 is TGTGCCAGCAGTTTACTAGCTGCGGATACGCAGTATTTT. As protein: CASSLLAADTQYF.

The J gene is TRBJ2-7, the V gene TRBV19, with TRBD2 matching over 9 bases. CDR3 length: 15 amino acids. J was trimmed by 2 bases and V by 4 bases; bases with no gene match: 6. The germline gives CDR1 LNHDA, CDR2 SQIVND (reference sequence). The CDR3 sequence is CASSTLAGSPYEQYF. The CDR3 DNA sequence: TGTGCCAGTAGTACCCTAGCGGGGAGTCCCTACGAGCAGTACTTC. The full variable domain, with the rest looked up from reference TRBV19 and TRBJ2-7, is DGGITQSPKYLFRKEGQNVTLSCEQNLNHDAMYWYRQDPGQGLRLIYYSQIVNDFQKGDIAEGYSVSREKKESFPLTVTSAQKNPTAFYLCASSTLAGSPYEQYFGPGTRLTVT.

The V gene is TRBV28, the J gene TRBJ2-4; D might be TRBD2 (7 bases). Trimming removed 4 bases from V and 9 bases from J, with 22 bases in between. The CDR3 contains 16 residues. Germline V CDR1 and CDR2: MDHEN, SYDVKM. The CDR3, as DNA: TGTGCCAGCAGTTCCCCCGGGGGCGGGAGCTCCTTCATTCAGTACTTC. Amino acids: CASSSPGGGSSFIQYF. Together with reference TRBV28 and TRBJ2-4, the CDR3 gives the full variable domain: DVKVTQSSRYLVKRTGEKVFLECVQDMDHENMFWYRQDPGLGLRLIYFSYDVKMKEKGDIPEGYSVSREKKERFSLILESASTNQTSMYLCASSSPGGGSSFIQYFGAGTRLSVL.

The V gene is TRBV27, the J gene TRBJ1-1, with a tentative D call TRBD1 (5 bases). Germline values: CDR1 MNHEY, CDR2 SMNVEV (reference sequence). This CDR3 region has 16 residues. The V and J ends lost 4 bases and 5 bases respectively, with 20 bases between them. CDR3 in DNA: TGTGCCAGCAGTTCCCCGACCAGGGCCCGACGAACTGAAGCTTTCTTT. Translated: CASSSPTRARRTEAFF.

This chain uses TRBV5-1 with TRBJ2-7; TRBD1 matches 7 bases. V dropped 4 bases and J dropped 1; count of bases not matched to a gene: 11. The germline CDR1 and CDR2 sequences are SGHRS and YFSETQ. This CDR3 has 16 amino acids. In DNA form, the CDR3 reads TGCGCCAGCAGCCGGGGATTACGGGACAGATCCTACGAGCAGTACTTC. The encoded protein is CASSRGLRDRSYEQYF.

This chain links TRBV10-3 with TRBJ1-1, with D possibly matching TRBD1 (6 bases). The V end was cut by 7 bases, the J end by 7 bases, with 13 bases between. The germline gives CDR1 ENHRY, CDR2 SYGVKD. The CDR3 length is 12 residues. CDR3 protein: CAIISGVGEAFF. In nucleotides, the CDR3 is TGTGCCATCATATCAGGGGTTGGTGAAGCTTTCTTT.

The CDR3 protein is CASSLSGRADEQFF. CDR3 coding DNA: TGTGCCAGCAGCCTTAGCGGGAGGGCCGATGAGCAGTTCTTC. The genes are TRBV5-4 and TRBJ2-1; 11 bases are a match to TRBD2. The trim removed 4 bases at V and 8 bases at J, leaving 5 bases unmatched. Germline CDR1 SGHNT, CDR2 YYREEE (reference sequence). The CDR3 has 14 residues.

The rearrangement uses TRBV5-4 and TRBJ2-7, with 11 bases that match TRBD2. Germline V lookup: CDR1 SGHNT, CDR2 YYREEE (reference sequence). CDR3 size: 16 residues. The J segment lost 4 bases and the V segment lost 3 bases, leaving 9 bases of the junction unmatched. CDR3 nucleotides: TGTGCCAGCAGCTGGGATAGCGGGAGGGCCCTATACGAGCAGTACTTC. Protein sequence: CASSWDSGRALYEQYF. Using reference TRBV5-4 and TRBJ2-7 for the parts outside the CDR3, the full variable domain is ETGVTQSPTHLIKTRGQQVTLRCSSQSGHNTVSWYQQALGQGPQFIFQYYREEENGRGNFPPRFSGLQFPNYSSELNVNALELDDSALYLCASSWDSGRALYEQYFGPGTRLTVT.

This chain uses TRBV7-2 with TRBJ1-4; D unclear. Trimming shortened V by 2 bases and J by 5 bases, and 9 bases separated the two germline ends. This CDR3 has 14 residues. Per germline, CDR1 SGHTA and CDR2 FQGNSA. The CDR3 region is CASSLSRSNEKLFF. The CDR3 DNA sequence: TGTGCCAGCAGCTTAAGCAGGTCAAATGAAAAACTGTTTTTT. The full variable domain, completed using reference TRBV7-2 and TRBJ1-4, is GAGVSQSPSNKVTEKGKDVELRCDPISGHTALYWYRQSLGQGLEFLIYFQGNSAPDKSGLPSDRFSAERTGGSVSTLTIQRTQQEDSAVYLCASSLSRSNEKLFFGSGTQLSVL.

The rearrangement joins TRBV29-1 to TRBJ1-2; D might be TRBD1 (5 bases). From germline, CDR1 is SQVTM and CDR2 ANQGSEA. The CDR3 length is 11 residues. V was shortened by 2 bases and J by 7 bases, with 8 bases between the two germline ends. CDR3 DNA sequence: TGCAGCGTTGAAAAGGGGCTTGGCTACACCTTC. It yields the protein CSVEKGLGYTF.

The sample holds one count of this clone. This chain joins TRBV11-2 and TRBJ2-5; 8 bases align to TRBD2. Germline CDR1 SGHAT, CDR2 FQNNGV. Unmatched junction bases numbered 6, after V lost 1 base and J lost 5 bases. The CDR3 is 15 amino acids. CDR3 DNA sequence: TGTGCCAGCAGCTTAGGGGGTTCGGGAGGGGAGACCCAGTACTTC. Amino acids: CASSLGGSGGETQYF.

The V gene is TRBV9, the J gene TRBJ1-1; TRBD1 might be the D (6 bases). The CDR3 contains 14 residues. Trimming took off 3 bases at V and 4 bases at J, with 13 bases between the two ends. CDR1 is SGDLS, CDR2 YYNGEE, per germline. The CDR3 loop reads CASSGGGARTEAFF. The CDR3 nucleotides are TGTGCCAGCAGCGGCGGGGGGGCCCGCACTGAAGCTTTCTTT.

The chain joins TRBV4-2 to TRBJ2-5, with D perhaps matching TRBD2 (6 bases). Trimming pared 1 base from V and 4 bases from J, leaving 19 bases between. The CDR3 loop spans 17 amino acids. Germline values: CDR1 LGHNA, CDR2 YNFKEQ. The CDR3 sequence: CASSQARVREVGETQYF. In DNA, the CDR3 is TGTGCCAGCAGCCAAGCCCGTGTGAGGGAGGTAGGAGAGACCCAGTACTTC.

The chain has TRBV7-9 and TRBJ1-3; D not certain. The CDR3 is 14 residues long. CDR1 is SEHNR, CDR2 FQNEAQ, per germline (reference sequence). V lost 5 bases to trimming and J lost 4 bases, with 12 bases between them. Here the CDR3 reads CASSASGSGNTIYF. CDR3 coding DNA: TGTGCCAGCAGCGCGAGCGGCTCCGGAAACACCATATATTTT.